This T cell receptor beta chain derives from a study of shared clonotypes between healthy human individuals. Study-wide background: Each donor had three CD4 naive, three CD4 memory, two CD8 naive and one CD8 memory plate.

The naive CD8 fraction comprised CD45RO-negative cells positively selected for CCR7 and excluded terminally differentiated effector memory CD45RA+ cells. The repertoire was sequenced with immunoSEQ multiplex PCR; TCRdb's copy has only in-frame clones and lacks some. This table has under 1 million clones, 90% to 97% appearing once. With 0 bases removed from V and 1 base from J, the gap between germline ends came to 4 bases. This CDR3 is 13 amino acids long. Germline V gene sequence: CDR1 SGHRS, CDR2 YFSETQ. The clonotype originates from a man aged 30-40 years in good health. The sample was naive CD8+ T cells sorted from blood. The chain has TRBV5-1 and TRBJ1-1; D remains ambiguous. The CDR3 DNA is TGCGCCAGCAGCTTGGCTAAGAACACTGAAGCTTTCTTT. It codes for CASSLAKNTEAFF.